The source of this TCR beta chain is a study of shared clonotypes between healthy human individuals. Naive CD8 cells comprised CD45RO-negative, CCR7-positively selected cells, excluding terminally differentiated effector memory CD45RA+ cells. Libraries were prepared by immunoSEQ multiplex PCR; TCRdb keeps only in-frame clonotypes and omits some of them. The data show about 2.1 million clones, with about 92% seen just once and around 1.7% held by the top ten. What was sequenced was naive CD8+ T cells from PBMCs. This receptor was identified in a man aged 18 to 29 in good health. Some clones in this sample may be carry-over from other donors' samples.

The CDR3 is CATKLSGRMTDTQYF. CDR3 nucleotide sequence: TGTGCCACCAAACTTTCGGGACGGATGACAGATACGCAGTATTTT. The chain combines TRBV27 with TRBJ2-3; D possibly uses TRBD1 or TRBD2 (5 bases each). There are 15 residues in the CDR3. Germline CDR1 and CDR2: MNHEY and SMNVEV (reference sequence). Trimming pared 10 bases from V and 3 bases from J, leaving 20 bases between.